The count of the clone carrying this TCR beta chain is one. Its matching antigen is unknown. Repertoires were generated with immunoSEQ multiplex PCR, while TCRdb's copy carries only in-frame clones and drops some. Here the sample spans 89,000 or so clones, about 86% being singletons. Trimming took 2 bases from V and 8 from J, leaving 12 bases between them. This CDR3 comprises 13 residues. CDR1 is MNHEY, CDR2 SMNVEV, per germline (reference sequence). The data stem from a study of T cell responses to AZD1222 COVID-19 vaccine. Study summary: Second-dose groups at about 4 or about 12 weeks were pooled.

Findings and caveats of the study: Targeting of unmutated variant regions was reportedly seen in nearly half of spike-specific TCRs. Clonal diversity was possibly underestimated; the donors were predominantly white British and more often female.

Sample: peripheral blood, taken on day 0 of AZD1222 vaccination. This receptor was obtained from an adult in good health. This chain connects TRBV27 to TRBJ1-2, with a weak D call TRBD1 (6 bases). The CDR3: CASSLTGAGGYTF. The CDR3 DNA reads as TGTGCCAGCAGTTTAACGGGGGCAGGGGGCTACACCTTC.